These 16 T cell receptor beta chains share one sample of origin, sequenced in a study of blood T cell repertoires in COVID-19. Data came from immunoSEQ multiplex PCR; TCRdb stores just in-frame clones and leaves some out. The data show around 150,000 clones, 85% seen once. The sequenced sample consisted of peripheral blood. The receptors derive from a human donor with acute or convalescent COVID-19. The donor label of this sample is uncertain.

The rearrangement links TRBV11-2 to TRBJ2-7; TRBD2 matches at 14 bases. The CDR3 has 17 residues. Germline-derived CDR1 and CDR2 are SGHAT and FQNNGV. The ends lost 5 bases at V and 7 bases at J; junction bases unmatched: 13. CDR3 region: CASSPTSGGALVREQYF. CDR3 bases: TGTGCCAGCAGCCCGACTAGCGGGGGGGCCTTAGTGCGGGAGCAGTACTTC.

V usage is TRBV6-1 and J usage is TRBJ1-6; D is perhaps TRBD1 (6 bases). CDR3 length: 15 residues. Trimming took 3 bases from V and 2 from J, leaving 8 bases between them. The germline gives CDR1 MNHNS, CDR2 SASEGT. This CDR3 is CASSERGTYNSPLHF. The CDR3 nucleotides read TGTGCCAGCAGTGAGAGGGGGACCTATAATTCACCCCTCCACTTT.

The chain joins TRBV10-3 to TRBJ2-1, with 13 nucleotides matching TRBD2. The CDR3 spans 14 residues. After removal of 6 bases from V and 10 bases from J, the junction contained 6 bases not matched to a gene. CDR1 is ENHRY, CDR2 SYGVKD, per germline. The chain's CDR3 is CAISTSGGASEQFF. In nucleotides, the CDR3 is TGTGCCATCAGCACTAGCGGGGGGGCAAGCGAGCAGTTCTTC.

V and J are TRBV19 and TRBJ2-3, with 9 bases that match TRBD1. The CDR3 length is 14 residues. J lost 6 bases, V lost 5 bases, and 6 bases had no gene match. Germline CDR1 and CDR2: LNHDA and SQIVND (reference sequence). CDR3 bases: TGTGCCAGTAGTTTACAGGGGGCGGGCGATACGCAGTATTTT. Translating gives CASSLQGAGDTQYF.

This clone was counted between two and nine times. This sample also contains other DNA sequences that code for the same CDR3. The chain's CDR3 is CASSLGQGGYGYTF. The CDR3 coding sequence is TGTGCCAGCAGCCTTGGACAGGGGGGCTATGGCTACACCTTC. The chain links TRBV5-6 to TRBJ1-2; 10 bases line up with TRBD1. This CDR3 region has 14 residues. Germline values: CDR1 SGHDT, CDR2 YYEEEE. V trimming: 4 bases; J trimming: 4 bases; junction bases outside the gene matches: 4.

Only one count was recorded for this clone. The genes are TRBV28 and TRBJ1-2, with 7 bases matching TRBD1. The ends lost 10 bases at V and 8 bases at J; junction bases unmatched: 19. Germline V CDR1 and CDR2: MDHEN, SYDVKM. The CDR3 has 15 residues. This CDR3 reads CATRTGTELSSGYTF. The DNA for the CDR3 is TGTGCCACCAGAACTGGGACAGAGTTATCCTCGGGCTACACCTTC.

The rearrangement links TRBV6-5 to TRBJ1-2; TRBD1 is a possible D gene (6 bases). Trimming pared 6 bases from V and 0 bases from J, leaving 11 bases between. This CDR3 comprises 14 residues. Looked up from germline, CDR1 is MNHEY and CDR2 is SVGAGI. This CDR3 is CASRGQKTNYGYTF. The DNA of the CDR3 is TGTGCCAGCAGAGGACAGAAGACTAACTATGGCTACACCTTC.

The chain employs TRBV29-1 and TRBJ2-7, with 8 bases matching TRBD1. CDR3 length: 12 amino acids. CDR1 and CDR2 from the germline V gene are SQVTM and ANQGSEA. The V gene end was trimmed by 8 bases and the J gene end by 3 bases; junction bases not matched to a gene: 6. The CDR3 DNA reads TGCAGCTACGGACAGGGCAGCTACGAGCAGTACTTC. Protein: CSYGQGSYEQYF.

In its sample, this clone was seen once. The chain uses TRBV12-3 or TRBV12-4 and TRBJ1-2; D is perhaps TRBD1 (6 bases). This CDR3 comprises 13 residues. V lost 5 bases to trimming and J lost 4 bases, with 11 bases between them. The CDR3 region is CASSTQGSYGYTF. For the CDR3, the DNA is TGTGCCAGCAGTACACAGGGTTCCTATGGCTACACCTTC.

This clone was picked up one time. This chain uses TRBV27 with TRBJ1-2; D not certain. The length of the CDR3 is 15 residues. From germline, CDR1 is MNHEY and CDR2 SMNVEV (reference sequence). V gave up 6 bases and J gave up 4 bases, with 18 bases separating them. Here the CDR3 DNA reads TGTGCCAGCAGGCGTGAGCCTCAAACCTTCTATGGCTACACCTTC. Translating it yields CASRREPQTFYGYTF.

The V call is TRBV7-2, the J call TRBJ1-2; D is ambiguous. Germline V gives CDR1 SGHTA, CDR2 FQGNSA. CDR3 size: 13 residues. Trimming stripped 1 base from V and 4 bases from J, with 7 bases between. DNA for the CDR3: TGTGCCAGCAGCTTAGACTACACCTATGGCTACACCTTC. This sequence encodes CASSLDYTYGYTF.

This rearrangement joins TRBV30 to TRBJ1-6, with D perhaps matching TRBD1 (5 bases). Between the trimmed V and J ends, which lost 2 bases and 0 bases, there was a span of 14 bases. The germline V gene has CDR1 GTSNPN and CDR2 SVGIG (reference sequence). The CDR3 is 17 amino acids. CDR3 DNA: TGTGCCTGGAGTTCGACAGTTCTAAGCTCCTATAATTCACCCCTCCACTTT. It translates to CAWSSTVLSSYNSPLHF.

V is TRBV29-1 and J is TRBJ1-5; 8 bases are a match to TRBD1. CDR1 and CDR2 (germline): SQVTM, ANQGSEA. This CDR3 region has 13 residues. The V and J ends lost 4 bases and 6 bases, in that order; junction bases with no gene match: 5. CDR3 sequence reads: CSVAGQGSQPQHF. In DNA form, the CDR3 reads TGCAGCGTTGCCGGACAGGGAAGTCAGCCCCAGCATTTT.

V gene TRBV4-1 combines with J gene TRBJ1-4; D gene uncertain. Trimming removed 0 bases from V and 3 bases from J, with 11 bases in between. CDR1 is MGHRA and CDR2 is YSYEKL in the germline V gene. This CDR3 has 16 residues. The CDR3 loop reads CASSQEAGTANEKLFF. Here the CDR3 DNA reads TGCGCCAGCAGCCAAGAGGCGGGAACGGCTAATGAAAAACTGTTTTTT.

The chain combines TRBV4-2 with TRBJ1-6, with 10 bases identical to TRBD1. CDR1 and CDR2 (germline): LGHNA, YNFKEQ. The CDR3 runs to 18 residues. With 6 bases clipped from V and 0 bases from J, the junction kept 8 bases outside the gene matches. CDR3 protein: CASSFGTGVSSYNSPLHF. The CDR3 nucleotides read TGTGCCAGCAGTTTTGGGACAGGGGTTTCCTCCTATAATTCACCCCTCCACTTT.

V usage is TRBV11-2 and J usage is TRBJ2-2, with 12 bases fitting TRBD1. V lost 3 bases, J lost 4 bases, and 12 bases stayed unmatched. The length of the CDR3 is 19 residues. Germline V gene sequence: CDR1 SGHAT, CDR2 FQNNGV. This CDR3 reads CASSFPVIGTGGGTGELFF. CDR3 DNA sequence: TGTGCCAGCAGCTTCCCTGTCATCGGGACAGGGGGCGGCACCGGGGAGCTGTTTTTT.